These 30 T cell receptor beta chains were sequenced from one sample in a study of shared clonotypes between healthy human individuals. Data came from immunoSEQ multiplex PCR; TCRdb stores just in-frame clones and leaves some out. The sample contains approximately 980,000 clones, around 80% of which appear only once. Material for sequencing was memory CD4+ T cells sorted from blood. Subset given: CD45RA-negative fraction. These receptors were obtained from a man younger than 35 in good health.

The V call is TRBV7-2, the J call TRBJ2-1, with 7 nucleotides matching TRBD2. The V gene end was trimmed by 9 bases and the J gene end by 3 bases; junction bases not matched to a gene: 5. CDR3 length equals 13 residues. Germline V lookup: CDR1 SGHTA, CDR2 FQGNSA. Here the CDR3 reads CASGSGLYNEQFF. In nucleotides, the CDR3 is TGTGCCAGTGGTAGCGGGCTCTACAATGAGCAGTTCTTC. The full variable domain, with the rest looked up from reference TRBV7-2 and TRBJ2-1, is GAGVSQSPSNKVTEKGKDVELRCDPISGHTALYWYRQSLGQGLEFLIYFQGNSAPDKSGLPSDRFSAERTGGSVSTLTIQRTQQEDSAVYLCASGSGLYNEQFFGPGTRLTVL.

V and J are TRBV4-2 and TRBJ2-7; tentatively, D is TRBD2 (5 bases). Trimming pared 1 base from V and 0 bases from J, leaving 10 bases between. The CDR3 runs to 15 residues. The germline CDR1 and CDR2 sequences are LGHNA and YNFKEQ. CDR3 sequence reads: CASSQAADFSYEQYF. CDR3 DNA: TGTGCCAGCAGCCAAGCCGCGGACTTCTCCTACGAGCAGTACTTC.

The chain uses TRBV30 and TRBJ2-5; D possibly corresponds to TRBD1 (5 bases). The DNA end is a closer match to TRBJ2-7, so the J assignment may be wrong. This CDR3 is built from 17 residues. CDR1 and CDR2 from the germline V gene are GTSNPN and SVGIG (reference sequence). CDR3 in amino acids: CAWSDRPPTAGTYEQYF. The DNA of the CDR3 is TGTGCCTGGAGTGATCGCCCTCCGACAGCTGGAACCTACGAGCAGTACTTC.

V usage is TRBV28 and J usage is TRBJ1-5; 7 bases align to TRBD1. Germline V lookup: CDR1 MDHEN, CDR2 SYDVKM. Trimming removed 3 bases from V and 3 bases from J; junction bases left unmatched: 20. The CDR3 has 20 residues. The CDR3 region is CASSLHSPLGVGGLNQPQHF. For the CDR3, the DNA is TGTGCCAGCAGTTTGCACAGTCCGCTCGGCGTAGGGGGCCTCAATCAGCCCCAGCATTTT. The full variable domain, completed using reference TRBV28 and TRBJ1-5, is DVKVTQSSRYLVKRTGEKVFLECVQDMDHENMFWYRQDPGLGLRLIYFSYDVKMKEKGDIPEGYSVSREKKERFSLILESASTNQTSMYLCASSLHSPLGVGGLNQPQHFGDGTRLSIL.

The CDR3 nucleotides are TGTGCCAGCTCACCAAACCAGGCGGGGGGCTACACCTTC. Its translation: CASSPNQAGGYTF. The gene calls are TRBV18 and TRBJ1-2; D uncertain. Trimming took 2 bases from V and 8 from J, leaving 12 bases between them. CDR1 and CDR2 (germline): KGHSH, LQKENI. This CDR3 is built from 13 residues.

V and J are TRBV21-1 and TRBJ1-6. TRBV21-1 represents a pseudogene. The CDR3 runs 16 residues. CDR3 sequence: CASRMGGTAYNSPLHF. The CDR3 DNA follows: TGTGCCAGCAGGATGGGGGGGACAGCTTATAATTCACCCCTCCACTTT.

The chain has TRBV5-1 and TRBJ1-1, with D perhaps matching TRBD1 (5 bases). This CDR3 spans 16 amino acids. Trimming cost V 5 bases and J 0 bases, with 17 bases left between them. Looked up from germline, CDR1 is SGHRS and CDR2 is YFSETQ. CDR3 protein: CASRPEGTLMNTEAFF. CDR3 DNA sequence: TGCGCCAGCAGACCAGAGGGGACGTTGATGAACACTGAAGCTTTCTTT.

J is TRBJ2-3 and V is TRBV6-5; 8 bases align to TRBD2. From germline, CDR1 is MNHEY and CDR2 SVGAGI. Losses at the gene ends were 6 bases for V and 0 bases for J; bases not matched to a gene: 5. The CDR3 is made up of 15 amino acids. CDR3 nucleotides: TGTGCCAGCAGCCGGGGGGGGGCAAGCACAGATACGCAGTATTTT. Amino acids: CASSRGGASTDTQYF.

CDR3 in amino acids: CASSLSGRAVDTQYF. For the CDR3, the DNA is TGTGCCAGCAGCCTTAGCGGGAGGGCCGTAGATACGCAGTATTTT. V usage is TRBV7-2 and J usage is TRBJ2-3; 11 nucleotides line up with TRBD2. The CDR3 has 15 amino acids. Looked up from germline, CDR1 is SGHTA and CDR2 is FQGNSA. After removal of 5 bases from V and 5 bases from J, the junction contained 6 bases not matched to a gene.

In this sample, this clone turned up once. Compared with germline, one end of the junction differs, possibly owing to a read error. V gene TRBV7-7 combines with J gene TRBJ2-7; TRBD2 is a possible D gene (6 bases). This CDR3 region has 16 residues. CDR1 and CDR2 from the germline V gene are SSHAT and FNYEAQ (reference sequence). CDR3 DNA sequence: TGTGCTAGCAGCTTAGGGAAGGCTAGCGATGGCTACGAGCAGTACTTC. It yields the protein CASSLGKASDGYEQYF.

The J gene is TRBJ2-4, the V gene TRBV6-5, with TRBD1 as a possible D gene (7 bases). In germline, CDR1 is MNHEY, CDR2 SVGAGI. There are 14 residues in the CDR3. Deletions cut 8 bases from V and 8 bases from J, with 19 bases between. The CDR3 loop is CASAEPGRGDIQYF. The CDR3 nucleotides are TGTGCCAGCGCCGAGCCGGGCAGGGGGGACATTCAGTACTTC.

The chain uses TRBV19 and TRBJ1-5, with a tentative D call TRBD1 (6 bases). Germline V gene sequence: CDR1 LNHDA, CDR2 SQIVND (reference sequence). The CDR3 totals 17 residues. Trimming pared 3 bases from V and 0 bases from J, leaving 15 bases between. Here the CDR3 DNA reads TGTGCCAGTAGTATTAGGAGGACAGATTATAGCAATCAGCCCCAGCATTTT. Protein: CASSIRRTDYSNQPQHF.

V gene TRBV7-8 combines with J gene TRBJ2-1, with D possibly matching TRBD1 (6 bases). This CDR3 is built from 15 residues. The germline gives CDR1 SGHVS, CDR2 FQNEAQ. Deletions cut 1 base from V and 7 bases from J, with 14 bases between. The CDR3 is CASSLVGGKWNEQFF. The CDR3 DNA is TGTGCCAGCAGCTTAGTAGGGGGAAAATGGAATGAGCAGTTCTTC.

The gene calls are TRBV7-2 and TRBJ2-5; 9 bases map to TRBD1. V was clipped by 4 bases and J by 5 bases; unmatched bases: 8. There are 15 residues in the CDR3. Per the germline V gene, CDR1 is SGHTA and CDR2 is FQGNSA. The CDR3 is CASSSDRGSTETQYF. DNA of the CDR3: TGTGCCAGCAGCTCGGACAGGGGAAGTACGGAGACCCAGTACTTC.

This chain uses TRBV7-9 with TRBJ2-1; possibly TRBD1 or TRBD2 for D (5 bases each). There are 14 residues in the CDR3. Germline V CDR1 and CDR2: SEHNR, FQNEAQ (reference sequence). Between the trimmed V and J ends, which lost 5 bases and 6 bases, there was a span of 14 bases. CDR3 amino acids: CASSRVRGANEQFF. The DNA of the CDR3 is TGTGCCAGCAGCCGAGTAAGAGGGGCCAATGAGCAGTTCTTC.

This chain uses TRBV7-2 with TRBJ2-7; D unresolved. CDR1 and CDR2 (germline): SGHTA, FQGNSA. The CDR3 runs to 14 residues. V lost 1 base, J lost 4 bases, and 11 bases lay in between. CDR3 loop: CASSLVGSTYEQYF. CDR3 bases: TGTGCCAGCAGCTTAGTAGGGTCCACTTACGAGCAGTACTTC.

This clone appeared many times. Within the sample, other DNA sequences also encode this same CDR3. The J gene is TRBJ1-3, the V gene TRBV9, with unresolved D. Germline assignment: CDR1 SGDLS and CDR2 YYNGEE. V lost 0 bases and J lost 0, with 13 bases in between. The CDR3 runs to 17 residues. CDR3 DNA: TGTGCCAGCAGCGTAGGGGCAGGAGGCAACTCTGGAAACACCATATATTTT. Protein product: CASSVGAGGNSGNTIYF.

J is TRBJ1-6 and V is TRBV19; D is perhaps TRBD1 (6 bases). The V and J ends lost 3 bases and 8 bases respectively, with 14 bases between them. The CDR3 loop spans 15 amino acids. Germline lookup yields CDR1 LNHDA and CDR2 SQIVND (reference sequence). DNA for the CDR3: TGTGCCAGTAGTATTACGGGGGGCCTGGATTCACCCCTCCACTTT. It specifies CASSITGGLDSPLHF.

The chain combines TRBV5-1 with TRBJ2-2; a weak D match, TRBD1 (6 bases). The CDR3 is 15 residues long. V was trimmed by 5 bases and J by 0 bases, leaving 11 bases between them. CDR1 SGHRS and CDR2 YFSETQ come from the germline V gene. The CDR3, as DNA: TGCGCCAGCAGACCGGACAGTGCGAACACCGGGGAGCTGTTTTTT. This translates into CASRPDSANTGELFF.

V is TRBV14 and J is TRBJ1-6, with a possible D match to TRBD1 (6 bases). Germline V gene lookup returns CDR1 SGHDN and CDR2 FVKESK. The CDR3 totals 17 residues. V lost 2 bases and J lost 7, with 18 bases in between. This CDR3 reads CASSQLARAGDNSPLHF. The CDR3 DNA sequence: TGTGCCAGCAGCCAACTCGCCCGGGCAGGGGACAATTCACCCCTCCACTTT.

V is TRBV18 and J is TRBJ2-2; D is unresolved. Trimming removed 0 bases at V and 3 bases at J, with 8 bases between. The V gene's germline CDR1 is KGHSH and CDR2 LQKENI. The CDR3 extends over 15 amino acids. Written as DNA, the CDR3 is TGTGCCAGCTCACCACCGGGATGGTACACCGGGGAGCTGTTTTTT. Its translation: CASSPPGWYTGELFF.

This sequence joins TRBV5-6 and TRBJ2-1; D remains ambiguous. The V end was cut by 2 bases, the J end by 0 bases, with 12 bases between. Looked up from germline, CDR1 is SGHDT and CDR2 is YYEEEE. The CDR3 sequence is 16 residues long. The CDR3 coding sequence is TGTGCCAGCAGCTTATACCCCCCCAGCTCCTACAATGAGCAGTTCTTC. It encodes CASSLYPPSSYNEQFF.

This clone has only one observation. A much more abundant neighbour one base away suggests this may be a read error. Within the sample, other DNA sequences also encode this same CDR3. The V and J genes are TRBV7-8 and TRBJ2-7; no clear D gene. Germline V gene data show CDR1 as SGHVS and CDR2 as FQNEAQ. The CDR3 consists of 11 residues. The V end lost 4 bases, the J end lost 3 bases, and 4 bases lay between the germline ends. For the CDR3, the DNA is TGTGCCAGCAGCTCTCGCTACGAGCAGTACTTC. Protein product: CASSSRYEQYF.

The V call is TRBV19, the J call TRBJ2-1, with 10 bases that match TRBD2. After removal of 6 bases from V and 1 base from J, the junction contained 6 bases not matched to a gene. This CDR3 region has 16 residues. CDR1 and CDR2 from the germline V gene are LNHDA and SQIVND (reference sequence). CDR3 DNA sequence: TGTGCCAGTAGAAATGGACTAGCGGCTTCCTACAATGAGCAGTTCTTC. This codes for CASRNGLAASYNEQFF.

The chain links TRBV6-5 to TRBJ2-7; D gene unclear. The germline V gene has CDR1 MNHEY and CDR2 SVGAGI. The length of the CDR3 is 13 residues. The V end lost 2 bases, the J end lost 3 bases, and 8 bases lay between the germline ends. The CDR3 nucleotides read TGTGCCAGCAGTTACGGTCAGCTCTACGAGCAGTACTTC. Translation gives CASSYGQLYEQYF.

The chain employs TRBV6-5 and TRBJ2-1; D unresolved. The CDR3 covers 14 residues. The V end lost 6 bases, the J end lost 5 bases, and 14 bases lay between the germline ends. Per germline, CDR1 MNHEY and CDR2 SVGAGI. The CDR3 DNA is TGTGCCAGCAGCCCTACGATGACGAACAATGAGCAGTTCTTC. Its translation is CASSPTMTNNEQFF.

The chain has TRBV19 and TRBJ1-1, with a weak D call TRBD1 (5 bases). From germline, CDR1 is LNHDA and CDR2 SQIVND (reference sequence). The V end was cut by 3 bases, the J end by 5 bases, with 16 bases between. The CDR3 is 15 residues long. Here the CDR3 DNA reads TGTGCCAGTAGTATGTGGGATGGGGGTCGGACTGAAGCTTTCTTT. Encoded protein: CASSMWDGGRTEAFF.

This clone appeared a single time. The J gene is TRBJ2-7, the V gene TRBV11-2; D may be TRBD1 (5 bases). The V and J ends lost 7 bases and 3 bases respectively, with 22 bases between them. Germline CDR1 SGHAT, CDR2 FQNNGV. The length of the CDR3 is 16 residues. As DNA, the CDR3 is TGTGCCAGCACGCCCTGGCCGACAGTCCTTCTCTACGAGCAGTACTTC. Residues: CASTPWPTVLLYEQYF.

The V and J genes are TRBV2 and TRBJ1-1; a possible D gene is TRBD1 (5 bases). V was trimmed by 5 bases and J by 11 bases, leaving 18 bases between them. Germline V gene lookup returns CDR1 SNHLY and CDR2 FYNNEI. The CDR3 totals 13 residues. In DNA form, the CDR3 reads TGTGCCAGCAGTCTCCTGTGGTCCGGGGGGGCTTTCTTT. Its protein product is CASSLLWSGGAFF. Using reference TRBV2 and TRBJ1-1 for the parts outside the CDR3, the full variable domain is EPEVTQTPSHQVTQMGQEVILRCVPISNHLYFYWYRQILGQKVEFLVSFYNNEISEKSEIFDDQFSVERPDGSNFTLKIRSTKLEDSAMYFCASSLLWSGGAFFGQGTRLTVV.

This chain connects TRBV4-1 to TRBJ2-1; 8 positions match TRBD2. The length of the CDR3 is 16 residues. CDR1 and CDR2 from the germline V gene are MGHRA and YSYEKL. Germline trimming cut 0 bases from V and 7 bases from J; bases unmatched to any gene: 8. CDR3: CASSQERRLATNEQFF. Here the CDR3 DNA reads TGCGCCAGCAGCCAAGAGAGGAGACTAGCGACGAATGAGCAGTTCTTC.